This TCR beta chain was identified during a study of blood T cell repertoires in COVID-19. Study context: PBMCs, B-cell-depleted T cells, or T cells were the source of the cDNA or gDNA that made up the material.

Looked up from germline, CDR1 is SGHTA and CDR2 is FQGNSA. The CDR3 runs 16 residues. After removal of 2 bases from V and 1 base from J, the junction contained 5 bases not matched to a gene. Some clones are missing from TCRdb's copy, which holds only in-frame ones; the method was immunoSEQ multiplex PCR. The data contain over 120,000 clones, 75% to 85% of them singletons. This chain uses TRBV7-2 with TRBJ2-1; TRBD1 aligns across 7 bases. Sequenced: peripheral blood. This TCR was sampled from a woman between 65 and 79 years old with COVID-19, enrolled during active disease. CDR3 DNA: TGTGCCAGCAGCTTATCGACAGGGATATCCTACAATGAGCAGTTCTTC. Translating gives CASSLSTGISYNEQFF.